A single T cell receptor beta chain is shown here with its context. The PCR contained 60 Vbeta and 13 Jbeta primers. The table came from immunoSEQ multiplex PCR; TCRdb's copy has only in-frame clones and leaves some out. This table has under 200,000 clones, 82% appearing once. The data originate from a study of cytomegalovirus exposure and HLA in healthy donors. The CDR3 contains 17 residues. The V and J ends lost 4 bases and 5 bases, in that order; junction bases with no gene match: 16. Germline CDR1 reads SGDLS; CDR2 reads YYNGEE. The TCR was taken from a woman aged 18-29 years in good health and CMV-seronegative. Sequenced input: PBMCs. The rearrangement joins TRBV9 to TRBJ2-3; 7 bases line up with TRBD2. CDR3 nucleotides: TGTGCCAGCAGCCCCAGGTTGGCGGGAGTAGGAGGAGATACGCAGTATTTT. It encodes CASSPRLAGVGGDTQYF. Together with reference TRBV9 and TRBJ2-3, the CDR3 gives the full variable domain: DSGVTQTPKHLITATGQRVTLRCSPRSGDLSVYWYQQSLDQGLQFLIQYYNGEERAKGNILERFSAQQFPDLHSELNLSSLELGDSALYFCASSPRLAGVGGDTQYFGPGTRLTVL.